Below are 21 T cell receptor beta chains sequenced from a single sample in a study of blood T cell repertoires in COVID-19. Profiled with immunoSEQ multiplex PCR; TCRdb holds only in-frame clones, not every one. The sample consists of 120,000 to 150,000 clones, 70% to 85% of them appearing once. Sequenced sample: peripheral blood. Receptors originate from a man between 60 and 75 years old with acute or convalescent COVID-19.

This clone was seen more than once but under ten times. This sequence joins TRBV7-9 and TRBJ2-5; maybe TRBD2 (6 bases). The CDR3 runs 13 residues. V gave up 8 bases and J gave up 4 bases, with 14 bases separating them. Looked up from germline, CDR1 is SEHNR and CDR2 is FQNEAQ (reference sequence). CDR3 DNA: TGTGCCAGCGGTGGGGGGATAGGAGAGACCCAGTACTTC. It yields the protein CASGGGIGETQYF.

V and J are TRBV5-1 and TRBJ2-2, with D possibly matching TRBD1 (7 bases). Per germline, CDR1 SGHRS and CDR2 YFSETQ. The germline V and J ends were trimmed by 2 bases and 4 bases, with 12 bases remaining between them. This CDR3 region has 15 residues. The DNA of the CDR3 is TGCGCCAGCAGCTTAACAGGGGAGGTCACCGGGGAGCTGTTTTTT. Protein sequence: CASSLTGEVTGELFF.

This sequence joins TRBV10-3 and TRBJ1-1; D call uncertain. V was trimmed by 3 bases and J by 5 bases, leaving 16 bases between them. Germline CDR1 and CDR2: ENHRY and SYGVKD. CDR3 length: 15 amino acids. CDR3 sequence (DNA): TGTGCCATCAGTGAAGAGGGATCCATCGGGACTGAAGCTTTCTTT. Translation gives CAISEEGSIGTEAFF.

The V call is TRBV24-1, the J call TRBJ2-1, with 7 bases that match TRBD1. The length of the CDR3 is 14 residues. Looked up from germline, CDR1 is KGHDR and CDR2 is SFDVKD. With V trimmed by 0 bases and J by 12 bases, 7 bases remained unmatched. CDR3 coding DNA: TGTGCCACCAGTGATTTGTCCCTGGCAGGGGGGCAGTTCTTC. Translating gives CATSDLSLAGGQFF.

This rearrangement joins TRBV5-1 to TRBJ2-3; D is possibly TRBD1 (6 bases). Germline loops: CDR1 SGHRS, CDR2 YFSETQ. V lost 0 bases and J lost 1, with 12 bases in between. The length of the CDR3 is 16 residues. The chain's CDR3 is CASSLGGQSGTDTQYF. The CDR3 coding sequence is TGCGCCAGCAGCTTGGGCGGACAGAGCGGCACAGATACGCAGTATTTT.

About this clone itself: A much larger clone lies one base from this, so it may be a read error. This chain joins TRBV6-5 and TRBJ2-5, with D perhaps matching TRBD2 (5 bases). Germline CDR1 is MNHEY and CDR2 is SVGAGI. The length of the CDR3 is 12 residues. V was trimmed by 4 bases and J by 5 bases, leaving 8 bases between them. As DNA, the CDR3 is TGTGCCAGCAGTTTCCCGGGGGAGACCCAGTACTTC. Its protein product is CASSFPGETQYF.

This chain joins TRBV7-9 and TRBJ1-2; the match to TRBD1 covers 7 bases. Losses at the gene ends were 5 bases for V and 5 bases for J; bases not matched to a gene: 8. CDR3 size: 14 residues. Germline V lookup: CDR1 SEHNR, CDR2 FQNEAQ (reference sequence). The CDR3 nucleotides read TGTGCCAGCAGCACCCAGACAGGGTTATATGGCTACACCTTC. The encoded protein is CASSTQTGLYGYTF.

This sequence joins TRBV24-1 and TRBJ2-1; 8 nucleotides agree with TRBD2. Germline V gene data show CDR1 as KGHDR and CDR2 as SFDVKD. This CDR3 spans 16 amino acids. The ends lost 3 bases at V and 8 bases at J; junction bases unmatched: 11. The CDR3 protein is CATSDRRGGRLDEQFF. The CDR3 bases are TGTGCCACCAGTGATCGTAGGGGCGGGAGGCTCGATGAGCAGTTCTTC.

The DNA for the CDR3 is TGTGCCAGTAGTTCCGGGACTAGCACCGGGGAGCTGTTTTTT. Encoded protein: CASSSGTSTGELFF. The genes are TRBV19 and TRBJ2-2, with 8 bases identical to TRBD2. V dropped 5 bases and J dropped 4; count of bases not matched to a gene: 3. The CDR3 spans 14 residues. Germline CDR1 LNHDA, CDR2 SQIVND (reference sequence).

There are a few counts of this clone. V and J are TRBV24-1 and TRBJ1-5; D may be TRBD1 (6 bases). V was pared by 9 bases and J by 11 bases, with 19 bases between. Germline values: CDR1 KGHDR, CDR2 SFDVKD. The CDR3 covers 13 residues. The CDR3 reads CATGDQGQVAQHF. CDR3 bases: TGTGCCACCGGCGATCAGGGACAAGTGGCCCAGCATTTT.

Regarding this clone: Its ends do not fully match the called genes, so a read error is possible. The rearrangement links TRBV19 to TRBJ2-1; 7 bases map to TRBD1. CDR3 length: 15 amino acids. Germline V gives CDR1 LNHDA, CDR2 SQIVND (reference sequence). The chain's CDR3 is CASSRGQLSFNEQFF. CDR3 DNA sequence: TGTGCCAGTAGTAGGGGACAGTTATCCTTCAATGAGCAGTTCTTC.

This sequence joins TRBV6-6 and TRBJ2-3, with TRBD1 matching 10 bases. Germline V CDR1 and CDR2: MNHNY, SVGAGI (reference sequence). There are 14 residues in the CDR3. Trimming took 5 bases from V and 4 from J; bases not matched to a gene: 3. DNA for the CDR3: TGTGCCAGCAGTCGGGACAGGGGCGCAGATACGCAGTATTTT. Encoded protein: CASSRDRGADTQYF.

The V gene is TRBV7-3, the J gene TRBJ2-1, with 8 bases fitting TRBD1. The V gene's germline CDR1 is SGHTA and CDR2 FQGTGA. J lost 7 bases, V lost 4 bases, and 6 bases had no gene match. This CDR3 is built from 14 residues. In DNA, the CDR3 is TGTGCCAGCAGCTCCGGGACAGGAAGTAATGAGCAGTTCTTC. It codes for CASSSGTGSNEQFF.

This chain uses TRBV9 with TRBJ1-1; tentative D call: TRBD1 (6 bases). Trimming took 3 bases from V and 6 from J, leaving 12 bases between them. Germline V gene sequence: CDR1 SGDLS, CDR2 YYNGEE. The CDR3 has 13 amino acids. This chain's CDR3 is CASSASGESEAFF. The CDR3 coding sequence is TGTGCCAGCAGCGCGTCAGGGGAATCTGAAGCTTTCTTT.

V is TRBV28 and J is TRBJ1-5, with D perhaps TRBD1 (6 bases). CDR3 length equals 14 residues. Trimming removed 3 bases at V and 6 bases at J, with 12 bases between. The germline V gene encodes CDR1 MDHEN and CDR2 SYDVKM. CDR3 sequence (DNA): TGTGCCAGCAGTTTGCAGGGGCGCCTTCAGCCCCAGCATTTT. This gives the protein CASSLQGRLQPQHF.

CDR3: CASSQEVQGYGYTF. CDR3 nucleotides: TGTGCCAGCAGCCAAGAAGTGCAGGGCTATGGCTACACCTTC. The chain employs TRBV4-2 and TRBJ1-2, with D tentatively TRBD1 (5 bases). Germline V gene sequence: CDR1 LGHNA, CDR2 YNFKEQ. V lost 0 bases and J 4 bases, leaving 9 bases between the germline ends. This CDR3 has 14 amino acids.

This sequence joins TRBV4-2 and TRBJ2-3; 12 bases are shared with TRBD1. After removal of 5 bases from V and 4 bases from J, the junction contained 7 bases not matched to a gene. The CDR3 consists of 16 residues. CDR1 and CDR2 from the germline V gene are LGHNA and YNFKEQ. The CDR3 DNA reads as TGTGCCAGCAGCTCACCGGGACAGGGGGCCTCAGATACGCAGTATTTT. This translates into CASSSPGQGASDTQYF.

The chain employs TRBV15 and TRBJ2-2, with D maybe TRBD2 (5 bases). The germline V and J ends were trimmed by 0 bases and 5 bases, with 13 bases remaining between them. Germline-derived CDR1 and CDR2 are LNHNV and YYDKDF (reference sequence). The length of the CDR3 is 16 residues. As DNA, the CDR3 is TGTGCCACCAGCAGAGAGCGGACTCCACGGACCGGGGAGCTGTTTTTT. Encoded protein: CATSRERTPRTGELFF. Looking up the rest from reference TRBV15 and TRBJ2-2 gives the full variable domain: DAMVIQNPRYQVTQFGKPVTLSCSQTLNHNVMYWYQQKSSQAPKLLFHYYDKDFNNEADTPDNFQSRRPNTSFCFLDIRSPGLGDTAMYLCATSRERTPRTGELFFGEGSRLTVL.

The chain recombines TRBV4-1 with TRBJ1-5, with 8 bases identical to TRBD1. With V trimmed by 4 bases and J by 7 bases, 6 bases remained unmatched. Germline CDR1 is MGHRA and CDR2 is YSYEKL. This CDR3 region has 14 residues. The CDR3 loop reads CASSLIQGGQPQHF. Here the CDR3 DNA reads TGCGCCAGCAGCCTCATACAGGGGGGGCAGCCCCAGCATTTT.

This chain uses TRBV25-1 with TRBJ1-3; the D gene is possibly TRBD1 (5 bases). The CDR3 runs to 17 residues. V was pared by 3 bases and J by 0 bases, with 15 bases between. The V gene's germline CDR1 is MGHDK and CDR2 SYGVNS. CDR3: CASSDATSGNSGNTIYF. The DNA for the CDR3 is TGTGCCAGCAGTGACGCGACATCAGGGAACTCTGGAAACACCATATATTTT.

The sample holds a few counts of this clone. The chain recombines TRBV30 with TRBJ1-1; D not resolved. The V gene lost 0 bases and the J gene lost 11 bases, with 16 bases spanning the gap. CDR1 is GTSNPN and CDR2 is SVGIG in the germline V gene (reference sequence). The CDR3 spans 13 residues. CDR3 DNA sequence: TGTGCCTGGAGTGTTTCCGTGGTCGGAGGGGCTTTCTTT. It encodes CAWSVSVVGGAFF.